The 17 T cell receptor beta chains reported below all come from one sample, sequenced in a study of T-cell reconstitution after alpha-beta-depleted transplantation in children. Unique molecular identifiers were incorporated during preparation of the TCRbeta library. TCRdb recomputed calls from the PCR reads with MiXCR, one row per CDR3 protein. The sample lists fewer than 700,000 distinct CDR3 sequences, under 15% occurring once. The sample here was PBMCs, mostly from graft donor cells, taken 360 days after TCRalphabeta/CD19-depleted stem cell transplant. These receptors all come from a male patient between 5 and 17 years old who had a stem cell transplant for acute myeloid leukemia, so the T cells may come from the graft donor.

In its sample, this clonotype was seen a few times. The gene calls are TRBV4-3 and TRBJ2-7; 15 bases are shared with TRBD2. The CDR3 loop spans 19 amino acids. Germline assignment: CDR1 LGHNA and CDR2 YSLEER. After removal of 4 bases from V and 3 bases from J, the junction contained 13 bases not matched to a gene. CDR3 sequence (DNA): TGCGCCAGCAGCCCGCCCGGGACTAGCGGGAGGTCGGGAGTCTACGAGCAGTACTTC. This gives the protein CASSPPGTSGRSGVYEQYF.

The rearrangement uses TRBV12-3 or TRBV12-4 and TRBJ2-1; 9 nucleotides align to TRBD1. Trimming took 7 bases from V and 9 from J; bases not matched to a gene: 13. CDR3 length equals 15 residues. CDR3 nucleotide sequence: TGTGCCAGCATCTTGAGGGGGACAGGGTTCGGTGAGCAGTTCTTC. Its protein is CASILRGTGFGEQFF.

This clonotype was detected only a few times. The CDR3 here is CSARDSGELFF. The CDR3 DNA follows: TGCAGCGCTCGGGACAGCGGGGAGCTGTTTTTT. The chain employs TRBV29-1 and TRBJ2-2; 7 positions agree with TRBD1. J was trimmed by 7 bases and V by 7 bases; bases with no gene match: 3. Germline V CDR1 and CDR2: SQVTM, ANQGSEA. This CDR3 has 11 residues.

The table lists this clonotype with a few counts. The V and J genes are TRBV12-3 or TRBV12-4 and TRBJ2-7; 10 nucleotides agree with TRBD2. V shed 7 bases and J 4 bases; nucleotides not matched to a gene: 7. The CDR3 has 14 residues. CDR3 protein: CASTVTSGRYEQYF. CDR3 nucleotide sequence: TGTGCCAGCACGGTGACTAGCGGGCGATACGAGCAGTACTTC.

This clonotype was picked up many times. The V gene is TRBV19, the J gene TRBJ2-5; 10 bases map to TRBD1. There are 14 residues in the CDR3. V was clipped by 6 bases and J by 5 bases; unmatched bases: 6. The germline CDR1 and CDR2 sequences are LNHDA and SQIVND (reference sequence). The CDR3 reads CASSPGQGRETQYF. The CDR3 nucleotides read TGTGCCAGTAGCCCGGGACAGGGGCGGGAGACCCAGTACTTC.

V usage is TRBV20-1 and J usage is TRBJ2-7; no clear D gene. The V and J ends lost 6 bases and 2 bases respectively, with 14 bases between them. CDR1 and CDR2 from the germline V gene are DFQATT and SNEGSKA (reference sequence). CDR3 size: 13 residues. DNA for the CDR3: TGCAGTGCCGAGAATTCCCTACCCTACGAGCAGTACTTC. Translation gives CSAENSLPYEQYF.

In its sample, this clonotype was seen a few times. CDR3 sequence reads: CATSRDISKREVVTDTQYF. Written as DNA, the CDR3 is TGTGCCACCAGCAGAGATATTAGTAAACGGGAGGTTGTGACAGATACGCAGTATTTT. V is TRBV15 and J is TRBJ2-3, with TRBD2 matching over 7 bases. V lost 0 bases to trimming and J lost 3 bases; unmatched junction nucleotides: 15. The CDR3 loop spans 19 amino acids. Germline-derived CDR1 and CDR2 are LNHNV and YYDKDF (reference sequence).

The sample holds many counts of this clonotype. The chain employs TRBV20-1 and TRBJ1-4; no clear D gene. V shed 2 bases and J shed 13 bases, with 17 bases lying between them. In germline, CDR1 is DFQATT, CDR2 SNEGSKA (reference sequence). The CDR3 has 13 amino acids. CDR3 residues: CSARQWALGLLFF. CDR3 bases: TGCAGTGCTAGACAATGGGCCTTGGGTTTACTGTTTTTT.

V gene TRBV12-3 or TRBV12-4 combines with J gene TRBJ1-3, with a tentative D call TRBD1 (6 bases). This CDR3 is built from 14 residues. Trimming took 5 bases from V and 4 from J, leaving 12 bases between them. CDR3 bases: TGTGCCAGCAGTCAACAGGGCCCAGGAAACACCATATATTTT. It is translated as CASSQQGPGNTIYF.

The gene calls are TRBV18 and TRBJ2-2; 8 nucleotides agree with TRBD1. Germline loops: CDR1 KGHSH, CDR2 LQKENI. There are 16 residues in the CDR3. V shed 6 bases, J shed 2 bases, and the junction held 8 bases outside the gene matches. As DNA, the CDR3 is TGTGCCAGCTCCCTCGGACAGGGCCCAAACACCGGGGAGCTGTTTTTT. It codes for CASSLGQGPNTGELFF.

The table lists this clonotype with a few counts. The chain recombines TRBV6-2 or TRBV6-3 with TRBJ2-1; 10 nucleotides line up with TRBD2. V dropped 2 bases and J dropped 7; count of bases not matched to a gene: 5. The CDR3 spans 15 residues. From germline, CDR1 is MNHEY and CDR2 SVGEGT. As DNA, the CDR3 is TGTGCCAGCAGTTACAGCGCTAGCGGGAGAAATGAGCAGTTCTTC. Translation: CASSYSASGRNEQFF.

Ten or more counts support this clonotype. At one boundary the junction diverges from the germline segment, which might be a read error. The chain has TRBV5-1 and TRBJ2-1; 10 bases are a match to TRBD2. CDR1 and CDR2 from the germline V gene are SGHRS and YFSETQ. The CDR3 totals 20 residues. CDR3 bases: TGCGCCAGCAGTTTGGGGGTACTAGCGGGATCGATATCTCTCGGCGGTGAGCAGTTCTTC. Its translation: CASSLGVLAGSISLGGEQFF. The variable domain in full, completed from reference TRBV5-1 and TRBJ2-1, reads KAGVTQTPRYLIKTRGQQVTLSCSPISGHRSVSWYQQTPGQGLQFLFEYFSETQRNKGNFPGRFSGRQFSNSRSEMNVSTLELGDSALYLCASSLGVLAGSISLGGEQFFGPGTRLTVL.

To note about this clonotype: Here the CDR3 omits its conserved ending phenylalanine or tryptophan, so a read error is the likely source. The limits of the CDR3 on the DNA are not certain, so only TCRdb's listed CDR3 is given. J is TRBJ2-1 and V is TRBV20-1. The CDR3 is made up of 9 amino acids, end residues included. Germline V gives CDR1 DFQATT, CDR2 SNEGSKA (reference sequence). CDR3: CSARVSGSS.

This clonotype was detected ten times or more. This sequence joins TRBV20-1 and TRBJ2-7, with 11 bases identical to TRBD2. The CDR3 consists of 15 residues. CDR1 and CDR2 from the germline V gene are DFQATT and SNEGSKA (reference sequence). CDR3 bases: TGCAGGGCCGTAGGGACTAGCGGAGACCCTTACGAGCAGTACTTC. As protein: CRAVGTSGDPYEQYF.

CDR3 in amino acids: CASSSKGVVSDEQFF. The CDR3 nucleotides are TGTGCCAGCAGTTCGAAAGGAGTAGTAAGCGATGAGCAGTTCTTC. This chain uses TRBV12-3 or TRBV12-4 with TRBJ2-1, with D unclear. Trimming shortened V by 4 bases and J by 8 bases, and 18 bases separated the two germline ends. This CDR3 is 15 amino acids long.

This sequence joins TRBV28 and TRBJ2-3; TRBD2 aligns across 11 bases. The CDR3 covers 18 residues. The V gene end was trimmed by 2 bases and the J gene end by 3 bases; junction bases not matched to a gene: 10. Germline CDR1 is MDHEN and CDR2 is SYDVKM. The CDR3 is CASSLRFPSGRQTDTQYF. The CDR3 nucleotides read TGTGCCAGCAGTTTAAGGTTCCCTAGCGGGAGGCAAACAGATACGCAGTATTTT. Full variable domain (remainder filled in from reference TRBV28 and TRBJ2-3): DVKVTQSSRYLVKRTGEKVFLECVQDMDHENMFWYRQDPGLGLRLIYFSYDVKMKEKGDIPEGYSVSREKKERFSLILESASTNQTSMYLCASSLRFPSGRQTDTQYFGPGTRLTVL.

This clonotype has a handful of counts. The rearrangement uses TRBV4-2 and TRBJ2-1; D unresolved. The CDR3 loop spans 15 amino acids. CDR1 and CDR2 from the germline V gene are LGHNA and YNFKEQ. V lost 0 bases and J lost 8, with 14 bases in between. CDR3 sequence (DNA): TGTGCCAGCAGCCAAGATCGCCTAAAGGGCGATGAGCAGTTCTTC. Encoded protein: CASSQDRLKGDEQFF.